This note documents a single TCR beta chain sequence. The antigen remains unidentified. The treatment was: roughly ten-day PBMC culture with coronavirus spike peptide pools or control peptides (ViraFEST assay). This record comes from a study of vaccination and CD4 T cells after COVID-19. For the study at large: SARS-CoV-2 had been detected by nasal swab PCR in convalescent patients; several were mild, one severe. At a median about 78 days (range 14 to 241) after dose two, post-vaccine samples were obtained. Controls had a CEFX pool, an HIV-1 Nef pool, or no peptide added.

Germline V gene lookup returns CDR1 SGHRS and CDR2 YFSETQ. The CDR3 is 14 residues long. Trimming took 5 bases from V and 4 from J; bases not matched to a gene: 4. The Oncomine TCR Beta short-read assay sequenced DNA from cultured CD4+ T cells. Genomic DNA was drawn out of CD4+ T cells grown in culture. TCRdb called the PCR reads again in MiXCR, with one record for every CDR3 protein. The data contain some 13,000 distinct CDR3 sequences, 50% to 65% of them singletons. The chain couples TRBV5-1 to TRBJ2-3; 10 nucleotides line up with TRBD1. The TCR comes from a human donor who had recovered from COVID-19. Input material: CD4+ T cells from blood, cultured in vitro. In DNA, the CDR3 is TGCGCCAGCAGTGGGACAGGGGAGTCAGATACGCAGTATTTT. Protein sequence: CASSGTGESDTQYF.